In its sample, the clone carrying this TCR beta chain ranks as medium-sized. TCRdb used MiXCR to reprocess the 5' RACE reads, holding one entry per CDR3 protein. The sample lists about 32,000 distinct CDR3 sequences, 25% to 30% occurring once. Treg sorting used a CD4+CD25+CD127-/low gate. CDR1 and CDR2 (germline): SGHTA, FQGNSA. After removal of 5 bases from V and 10 bases from J, the junction contained 8 bases not matched to a gene. CDR3 size: 14 residues. V and J are TRBV7-2 and TRBJ1-6; 7 bases fit TRBD1. The material sequenced was tumor-infiltrating Tregs sorted from the breast tumor. The sequence came from a female donor with breast cancer. CDR3 amino acids: CASSVNRGGSPLHF. The CDR3 DNA sequence: TGTGCCAGCAGCGTAAACAGGGGAGGGTCACCCCTCCACTTT.